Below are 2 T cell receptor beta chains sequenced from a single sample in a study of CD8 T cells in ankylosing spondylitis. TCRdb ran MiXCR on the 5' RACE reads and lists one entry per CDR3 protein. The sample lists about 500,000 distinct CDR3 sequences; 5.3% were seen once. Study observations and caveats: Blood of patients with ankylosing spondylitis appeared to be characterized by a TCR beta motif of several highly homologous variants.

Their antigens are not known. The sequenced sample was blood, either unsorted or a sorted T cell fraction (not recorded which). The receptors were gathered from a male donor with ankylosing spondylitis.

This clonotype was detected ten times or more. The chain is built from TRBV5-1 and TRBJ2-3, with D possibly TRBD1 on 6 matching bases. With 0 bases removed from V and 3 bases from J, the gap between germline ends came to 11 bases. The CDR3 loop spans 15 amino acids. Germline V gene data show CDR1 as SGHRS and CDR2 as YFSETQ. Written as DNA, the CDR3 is TGCGCCAGCAGCTTGGCGACAGGTTCAACAGATACGCAGTATTTT. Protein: CASSLATGSTDTQYF.

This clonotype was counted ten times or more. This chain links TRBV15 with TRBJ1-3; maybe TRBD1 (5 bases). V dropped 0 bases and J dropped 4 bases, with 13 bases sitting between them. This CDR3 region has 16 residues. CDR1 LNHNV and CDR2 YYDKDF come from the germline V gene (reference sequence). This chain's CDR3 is CATSRDWRGRGNTIYF. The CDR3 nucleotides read TGTGCCACCAGCAGAGATTGGAGGGGCAGGGGAAACACCATATATTTT.